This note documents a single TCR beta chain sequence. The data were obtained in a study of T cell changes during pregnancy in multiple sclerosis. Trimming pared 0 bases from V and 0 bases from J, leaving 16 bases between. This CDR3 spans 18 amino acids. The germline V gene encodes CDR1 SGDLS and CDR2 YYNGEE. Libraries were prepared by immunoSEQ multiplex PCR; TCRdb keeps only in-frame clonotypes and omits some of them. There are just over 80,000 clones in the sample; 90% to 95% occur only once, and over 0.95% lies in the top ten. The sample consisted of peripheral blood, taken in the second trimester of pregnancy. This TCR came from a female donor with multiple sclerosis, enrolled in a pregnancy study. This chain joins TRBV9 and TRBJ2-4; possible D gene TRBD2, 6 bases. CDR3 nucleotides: TGTGCCAGCAGCGTAGGGAGGGGCTCAGAACTAGCCAAAAACATTCAGTACTTC. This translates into CASSVGRGSELAKNIQYF.